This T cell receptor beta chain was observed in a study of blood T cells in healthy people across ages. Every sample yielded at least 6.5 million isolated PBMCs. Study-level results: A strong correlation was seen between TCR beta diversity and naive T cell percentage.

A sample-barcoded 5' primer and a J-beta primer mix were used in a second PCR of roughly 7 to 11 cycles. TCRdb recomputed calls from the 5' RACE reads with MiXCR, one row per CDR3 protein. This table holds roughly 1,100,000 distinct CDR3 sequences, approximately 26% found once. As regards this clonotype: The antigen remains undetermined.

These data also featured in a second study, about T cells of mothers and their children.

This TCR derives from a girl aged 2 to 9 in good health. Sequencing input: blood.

The CDR3 reads CASSSPHPGQGFNEQFF. CDR3 DNA sequence: TGTGCCAGCAGCTCCCCTCACCCGGGACAGGGCTTCAATGAGCAGTTCTTC. The rearrangement uses TRBV7-9 and TRBJ2-1, with TRBD1 identical over 9 bases. V was pared by 4 bases and J by 6 bases, with 13 bases of the junction left unmatched. CDR3 length: 17 amino acids. Germline CDR1 is SEHNR and CDR2 is FQNEAQ (reference sequence). The whole variable domain, remainder taken from reference TRBV7-9 and TRBJ2-1, is DTGVSQNPRHKITKRGQNVTFRCDPISEHNRLYWYRQTLGQGPEFLTYFQNEAQLEKSRLLSDRFSAERPKGSFSTLEIQRTEQGDSAMYLCASSSPHPGQGFNEQFFGPGTRLTVL.